These 4 T cell receptor beta chains originate from one sample sequenced in a study of CD8+CD57+ T cells in acquired aplastic anemia. Template material for TCR beta VDJ and CDR3 profiling consisted of genomic DNA. Each CDR3 protein is one row after TCRdb ran MiXCR on the reads. This table has 200,000 or so distinct CDR3 sequences, roughly 50% appearing once. For sequencing, patients were chosen who had shown expansion of CD8+CD57+ cells by flow cytometry. The sample comprised sorted CD4+, CD8+, or CD8+CD57+ T cells (not recorded which) from PBMCs. Receptors originate from a human donor with aplastic anemia.

The chain uses TRBV5-1 and TRBJ2-7, with 7 bases fitting TRBD1. Germline trimming cut 4 bases from V and 3 bases from J; bases unmatched to any gene: 10. In germline, CDR1 is SGHRS, CDR2 YFSETQ. The CDR3 length is 15 residues. The CDR3: CASSNSGQRVYEQYF. In nucleotides, the CDR3 is TGCGCCAGCAGCAACTCGGGACAGCGAGTCTACGAGCAGTACTTC.

This clonotype was counted a few times. This CDR3 reads CASSESKGIYGYTF. As DNA, the CDR3 is TGCGCCAGCAGTGAGTCGAAGGGGATCTATGGCTACACCTTC. V is TRBV10-1 and J is TRBJ1-2; possible D gene TRBD1, 5 bases. The germline V gene encodes CDR1 WNHNN and CDR2 SYGVQD (reference sequence). CDR3 size: 14 residues. V was clipped by 0 bases and J by 4 bases, with 9 bases between them.

Note on this clonotype: The CDR3 carries no conserved terminal phenylalanine or tryptophan, so it likely arises from a read error. The chain is built from TRBV29-1 and TRBJ2-1, with D possibly TRBD1 on 5 matching bases. CDR3 length equals 14 residues. Looked up from germline, CDR1 is SQVTM and CDR2 is ANQGSEA. V lost 4 bases and J lost 0, with 10 bases in between. The CDR3 loop reads CSVARGFSYNEQFL. Written as DNA, the CDR3 is TGCAGCGTTGCAAGGGGATTCTCCTACAATGAGCAGTTCCTC.

The sample holds many counts of this clonotype. This rearrangement joins TRBV5-4 to TRBJ2-1; 11 nucleotides agree with TRBD2. V dropped 4 bases and J dropped 6; count of bases not matched to a gene: 9. Germline CDR1 reads SGHNT; CDR2 reads YYREEE (reference sequence). The CDR3 is 16 amino acids. DNA of the CDR3: TGTGCCAGCAGCGGGATTAGCGGGGGGGCGATCAATGAGCAGTTCTTC. Protein product: CASSGISGGAINEQFF. The entire variable domain, with the rest obtained from reference TRBV5-4 and TRBJ2-1, is as follows: ETGVTQSPTHLIKTRGQQVTLRCSSQSGHNTVSWYQQALGQGPQFIFQYYREEENGRGNFPPRFSGLQFPNYSSELNVNALELDDSALYLCASSGISGGAINEQFFGPGTRLTVL.